Below, 5 T cell receptor beta chains from the same sample are listed, as sequenced in a study of T cell responses to AZD1222 COVID-19 vaccine. Assay: immunoSEQ multiplex PCR; the TCRdb copy retains only in-frame clones and omits some. The sample has roughly 120,000 clones; around 88% are singletons. The sequences come from peripheral blood, collected on day 0 of AZD1222 vaccination. The receptors come from an adult in good health.

V and J are TRBV27 and TRBJ2-7; 9 nucleotides agree with TRBD1. The junction had 8 bases not matched to a gene; V was cut back by 4 bases and J by 7 bases. The CDR3 sequence is 14 residues long. CDR1 and CDR2 from the germline V gene are MNHEY and SMNVEV (reference sequence). CDR3 coding DNA: TGTGCCAGCAGTTCCTTCCGGGACAGGGCTGAGCAGTACTTC. Protein product: CASSSFRDRAEQYF.

The chain employs TRBV9 and TRBJ1-6, with TRBD1 identical over 9 bases. Trimming at V came to 4 bases and at J to 2 bases, leaving 4 bases not matched to a gene. CDR3 length equals 16 residues. The germline CDR1 and CDR2 sequences are SGDLS and YYNGEE. CDR3 residues: CASSLDRGAYNSPLHF. DNA for the CDR3: TGTGCCAGCAGCCTCGACAGGGGGGCCTATAATTCACCCCTCCACTTT.

The CDR3 DNA reads as TGTGCCAGCAGCTCGGGGACAGTAGAAGCTTTCTTT. Its translation is CASSSGTVEAFF. The genes are TRBV7-2 and TRBJ1-1, with 7 nucleotides matching TRBD1. The germline gives CDR1 SGHTA, CDR2 FQGNSA. Trimming cost V 4 bases and J 8 bases; bases outside gene matches: 4. CDR3 length equals 12 residues. Supplemented by reference TRBV7-2 and TRBJ1-1, the full variable domain reads GAGVSQSPSNKVTEKGKDVELRCDPISGHTALYWYRQSLGQGLEFLIYFQGNSAPDKSGLPSDRFSAERTGGSVSTLTIQRTQQEDSAVYLCASSSGTVEAFFGQGTRLTVV.

This clone came up once. The rearrangement links TRBV7-2 to TRBJ1-3; 8 nucleotides match TRBD1. Germline CDR1 reads SGHTA; CDR2 reads FQGNSA. CDR3 size: 16 residues. V lost 0 bases and J lost 2; bases outside the gene matches: 3. The DNA of the CDR3 is TGTGCCAGCAGCTTAGCTTTGGACAGGGCTGGAAACACCATATATTTT. Protein sequence: CASSLALDRAGNTIYF.

The V gene is TRBV5-1, the J gene TRBJ2-3, with 9 bases matching TRBD1. The CDR3 length is 14 residues. The V gene end was trimmed by 3 bases and the J gene end by 6 bases; junction bases not matched to a gene: 5. Germline V gene data show CDR1 as SGHRS and CDR2 as YFSETQ. The CDR3 DNA sequence: TGCGCCAGCAGCTCGGGACAGGGACTGGATACGCAGTATTTT. It codes for CASSSGQGLDTQYF.